What follows describes a single T cell receptor (beta chain). Antigen specificity is unknown. The repertoire was sequenced with immunoSEQ multiplex PCR; TCRdb's copy has only in-frame clones and lacks some. The table includes about 50,000 clones, almost 95% detected once. The V gene's germline CDR1 is SQVTM and CDR2 ANQGSEA. The length of the CDR3 is 13 residues. V shed 4 bases, J shed 9 bases, and the junction held 8 bases outside the gene matches. The data were obtained in a study of cytomegalovirus exposure and HLA in healthy donors. Findings of the study overall: The study listed approximately 160 cytomegalovirus-associated TCR beta chains.

The source material was PBMCs. This rearrangement joins TRBV29-1 to TRBJ2-1; 8 bases are a match to TRBD2. This receptor was taken from a man between 18 and 29 years old in good health and CMV-seronegative. The CDR3 nucleotides read TGCAGCGTTGGGCGAGCGGGGGCTGGTGAGCAGTTCTTC. The encoded protein is CSVGRAGAGEQFF.